Below, 20 T cell receptor beta chains from the same sample are listed, as sequenced in a study of T-cell reconstitution after alpha-beta-depleted transplantation in children. Unique molecular identifiers were used to barcode this TCRbeta library. TCRdb reprocessed the PCR reads with MiXCR, giving one entry per CDR3 protein. The data show about 100,000 distinct CDR3 sequences, over 6% seen once. Sequenced material: PBMCs, taken before TCRalphabeta/CD19-depleted stem cell transplant. These TCRs come from a boy between 2 and 15 years old with acute lymphoblastic leukemia, due to receive a stem cell transplant.

This clonotype occurred a few times. The V gene is TRBV14, the J gene TRBJ1-1, with D tentatively TRBD1 (5 bases). The germline V gene has CDR1 SGHDN and CDR2 FVKESK. CDR3 length equals 15 residues. Trimming cost V 4 bases and J 0 bases, with 12 bases left between them. The CDR3 is CASSPSGSLNTEAFF. CDR3 nucleotide sequence: TGTGCCAGCAGCCCATCAGGGTCCCTGAACACTGAAGCTTTCTTT.

The gene calls are TRBV6-2 or TRBV6-3 and TRBJ2-7, with 11 positions matching TRBD2. Germline V CDR1 and CDR2: MNHEY, SVGEGT. The CDR3 runs to 13 residues. With 7 bases clipped from V and 3 bases from J, the junction kept 2 bases outside the gene matches. CDR3 nucleotide sequence: TGTGCCAGCATCCTAGCGGGGGGCTACGAGCAGTACTTC. Residues: CASILAGGYEQYF.

This clonotype was seen a handful of times. The chain is built from TRBV6-5 and TRBJ1-1; weak D call: TRBD1 (5 bases). The CDR3 is made up of 13 amino acids. V was pared by 0 bases and J by 11 bases, with 13 bases between. Germline CDR1 MNHEY, CDR2 SVGAGI. The CDR3 nucleotides read TGTGCCAGCAGTTACTCCGGGGCCAGGGCGGCTTTCTTT. It is translated as CASSYSGARAAFF.

This clonotype was counted ten times or more. The chain carries TRBV6-4 and TRBJ2-1; the match to TRBD2 covers 9 bases. Per germline, CDR1 MRHNA and CDR2 SNTAGT. The J segment lost 6 bases and the V segment lost 3 bases, leaving 3 bases of the junction unmatched. The length of the CDR3 is 14 residues. DNA for the CDR3: TGTGCCAGCAGTGAGGGGACTAGCTCCAATGAGCAGTTCTTC. This sequence encodes CASSEGTSSNEQFF.

There are many counts of this clonotype. This chain joins TRBV20-1 and TRBJ2-7; D is tentatively TRBD1 or TRBD2 (6 bases each). The length of the CDR3 is 13 residues. V lost 2 bases to trimming and J lost 4 bases, with 12 bases between them. The germline V gene has CDR1 DFQATT and CDR2 SNEGSKA (reference sequence). As DNA, the CDR3 is TGCAGTGCTAGATCAGGGGACTGGTACGAGCAGTACTTC. This translates into CSARSGDWYEQYF.

The V gene is TRBV6-5, the J gene TRBJ1-1, with D uncertain. Germline CDR1 reads MNHEY; CDR2 reads SVGAGI. This CDR3 is built from 14 residues. The V gene lost 2 bases and the J gene lost 1 base, with 8 bases spanning the gap. The CDR3 loop reads CASSYRIGNTEAFF. In DNA form, the CDR3 reads TGTGCCAGCAGTTACAGGATCGGGAACACTGAAGCTTTCTTT.

The V and J genes are TRBV6-1 and TRBJ2-1; 8 nucleotides align to TRBD2. The CDR3 has 14 amino acids. Germline V lookup: CDR1 MNHNS, CDR2 SASEGT. Losses at the gene ends were 8 bases for V and 3 bases for J; bases not matched to a gene: 6. In nucleotides, the CDR3 is TGTGCCAGCGCGAGCGGGGGCAGCTACAATGAGCAGTTCTTC. It is translated as CASASGGSYNEQFF.

The table lists this clonotype with a few counts. The CDR3 is CASRATGPPGNTIYF. CDR3 in DNA: TGTGCCAGCAGAGCGACAGGGCCGCCTGGAAACACCATATATTTT. The chain combines TRBV6-7 with TRBJ1-3, with TRBD1 identical over 7 bases. TRBV6-7 carries the ORF label, with uncertain function. Trimming removed 6 bases from V and 2 bases from J; junction bases left unmatched: 7. This CDR3 spans 15 amino acids.

Only a few counts were recorded for this clonotype. V and J are TRBV12-3 or TRBV12-4 and TRBJ2-2; no definite D call. The CDR3 is made up of 14 amino acids. V was shortened by 11 bases and J by 0 bases, with 13 bases between the two germline ends. The CDR3 nucleotides read TGTGCCGCAAGCCGATGGGCGAACACCGGGGAGCTGTTTTTT. Translation gives CAASRWANTGELFF.

This clonotype was seen repeatedly, ten times or more. The rearrangement joins TRBV20-1 to TRBJ2-7; D gene ambiguous. The CDR3 length is 11 residues. With 7 bases removed from V and 1 base from J, the gap between germline ends came to 8 bases. The germline CDR1 and CDR2 sequences are DFQATT and SNEGSKA (reference sequence). CDR3 in amino acids: CSGRQSYEQYF. The CDR3 bases are TGCAGTGGCAGGCAGTCCTACGAGCAGTACTTC.

The chain combines TRBV12-3 or TRBV12-4 with TRBJ2-7, with D uncertain. CDR3 length: 15 amino acids. V lost 1 base, J lost 2 bases, and 12 bases lay in between. The CDR3: CASSLGWGTTYEQYF. DNA of the CDR3: TGTGCCAGCAGTTTAGGGTGGGGAACCACCTACGAGCAGTACTTC.

The chain joins TRBV2 to TRBJ2-7, with 10 bases fitting TRBD1. This CDR3 spans 15 amino acids. CDR1 is SNHLY and CDR2 is FYNNEI in the germline V gene. Losses at the gene ends were 7 bases for V and 3 bases for J; bases not matched to a gene: 9. CDR3 DNA: TGTGCCAGCACCGACGGGACAGGGGATTTCTACGAGCAGTACTTC. Residues: CASTDGTGDFYEQYF.

Many counts were recorded for this clonotype. The chain combines TRBV28 with TRBJ2-3; 10 bases are a match to TRBD2. There are 16 residues in the CDR3. V shed 5 bases and J 5 bases; nucleotides not matched to a gene: 10. Germline V CDR1 and CDR2: MDHEN, SYDVKM. The CDR3 nucleotides are TGTGCCAGCAGTATATCCCTAGCGGGGGTATTAGATACGCAGTATTTT. Translating it yields CASSISLAGVLDTQYF.

This clonotype was observed many times. The chain recombines TRBV20-1 with TRBJ1-2; 7 positions match TRBD1. The V and J ends lost 0 bases and 8 bases, in that order; junction bases with no gene match: 9. The CDR3 has 14 residues. The germline V gene encodes CDR1 DFQATT and CDR2 SNEGSKA (reference sequence). The CDR3 sequence: CSARDPLTGLGYTF. Written as DNA, the CDR3 is TGCAGTGCTAGAGATCCCCTGACAGGGTTAGGCTACACCTTC.

In its sample, this clonotype was seen a few times. The V and J genes are TRBV12-3 or TRBV12-4 and TRBJ2-4; 9 bases agree with TRBD2. V lost 6 bases to trimming and J lost 9 bases; unmatched junction nucleotides: 12. The CDR3 is 15 amino acids. The CDR3 sequence: CASSRGGGADLIQYF. CDR3 bases: TGTGCCAGCAGCCGCGGCGGGGGGGCCGATCTCATTCAGTACTTC.

Worth noting for this clonotype: One base away lies a much larger clone, so this may be a sequencing read error. V is TRBV3-1 and J is TRBJ1-2; no clear D gene. The CDR3 covers 15 residues. Germline loops: CDR1 LGHDT, CDR2 YNNKEL (reference sequence). The CDR3 loop reads CACSQVRPGHYGYTF. DNA of the CDR3: TGTGCCTGCAGCCAAGTCCGGCCAGGCCACTATGGCTACACCTTC. Full variable domain (missing parts from reference TRBV3-1 and TRBJ1-2): DTAVSQTPKYLVTQMGNDKSIKCEQNLGHDTMYWYKQDSKKFLKIMFSYNNKELIINETVPNRFSPKSPDKAHLNLHINSLELGDSAVYFCACSQVRPGHYGYTFGSGTRLTVV.

V and J are TRBV29-1 and TRBJ1-4; D gene uncertain. From germline, CDR1 is SQVTM and CDR2 ANQGSEA. The CDR3 length is 13 residues. V was cut by 4 bases and J by 4 bases, with 10 bases left in between. CDR3 region: CSVGLRFNEKLFF. In DNA form, the CDR3 reads TGCAGCGTTGGTCTCCGGTTTAATGAAAAACTGTTTTTT. Full variable domain (remainder filled in from reference TRBV29-1 and TRBJ1-4): SAVISQKPSRDICQRGTSLTIQCQVDSQVTMMFWYRQQPGQSLTLIATANQGSEATYESGFVIDKFPISRPNLTFSTLTVSNMSPEDSSIYLCSVGLRFNEKLFFGSGTQLSVL.

This clonotype has at least ten counts. V usage is TRBV24-1 and J usage is TRBJ2-3; D may be TRBD1 or TRBD2 (5 bases each). The germline CDR1 and CDR2 sequences are KGHDR and SFDVKD. This CDR3 is 15 amino acids long. Trimming took 1 base from V and 0 from J, leaving 7 bases between them. The CDR3 spells CATSDLGDSTDTQYF. The CDR3 DNA reads TGTGCCACCAGTGATTTAGGGGACAGCACAGATACGCAGTATTTT.

This clonotype was seen ten or more times. This chain joins TRBV2 and TRBJ1-6; 10 nucleotides align to TRBD1. The trim removed 6 bases at V and 2 bases at J, leaving 4 bases unmatched. Germline-derived CDR1 and CDR2 are SNHLY and FYNNEI. There are 16 residues in the CDR3. For the CDR3, the DNA is TGTGCCAGCAGCGAGGACAGGGGGACCTATAATTCACCCCTCCACTTT. Its protein is CASSEDRGTYNSPLHF.

This clonotype showed up many times. The chain recombines TRBV20-1 with TRBJ2-7; 10 positions match TRBD1. In germline, CDR1 is DFQATT, CDR2 SNEGSKA (reference sequence). Trimming took 5 bases from V and 3 from J; bases not matched to a gene: 13. The length of the CDR3 is 16 residues. CDR3 bases: TGCAGTGCTGGGGACAGGGGCGGGGACTTGCACTACGAGCAGTACTTC. Amino acids: CSAGDRGGDLHYEQYF.